The 32 T cell receptor beta chains below were found in one sample sequenced in a study of T cells in localized non-small cell lung cancer. Sequenced by immunoSEQ multiplex PCR; TCRdb stores in-frame clones only, minus some. The table includes roughly 4,700 clones, approximately 30% detected once. This specimen consisted of lung tumor tissue, obtained before any cancer treatment. These receptors were collected from a man between 40 and 70 years old with stage II lung adenocarcinoma.

The chain joins TRBV19 to TRBJ2-6; no reliable D call. CDR1 LNHDA and CDR2 SQIVND come from the germline V gene (reference sequence). The length of the CDR3 is 14 residues. V lost 2 bases, J lost 1 base, and 3 bases lay in between. The CDR3: CASSISSGANVLTF. CDR3 nucleotides: TGTGCCAGTAGTATAAGTTCTGGGGCCAACGTCCTGACTTTC. Full variable domain (outside the CDR3, taken from reference TRBV19 and TRBJ2-6): DGGITQSPKYLFRKEGQNVTLSCEQNLNHDAMYWYRQDPGQGLRLIYYSQIVNDFQKGDIAEGYSVSREKKESFPLTVTSAQKNPTAFYLCASSISSGANVLTFGAGSRLTVL.

The chain is built from TRBV28 and TRBJ1-5; D perhaps matches TRBD1 (5 bases). This CDR3 contains 15 residues. The germline V gene encodes CDR1 MDHEN and CDR2 SYDVKM. Between the trimmed V and J ends, which lost 7 bases and 2 bases, there was a span of 15 bases. CDR3 nucleotides: TGTGCCAGCACCGTACGGCAGGGTGGCAATCAGCCCCAGCATTTT. Protein product: CASTVRQGGNQPQHF.

There are a few counts of this clone. The V gene is TRBV6-8, the J gene TRBJ2-1; 13 nucleotides line up with TRBD2. Germline values: CDR1 MNHGY, CDR2 SAAAGT. Trimming took 2 bases from V and 3 from J; bases not matched to a gene: 4. The CDR3 runs to 17 residues. In DNA form, the CDR3 reads TGTGCCAGCAGTTACGCGGGACTAGCGGGAATCTACAATGAGCAGTTCTTC. This translates into CASSYAGLAGIYNEQFF.

This clone was seen more than once but under ten times. The rearrangement links TRBV25-1 to TRBJ2-5; 11 bases are a match to TRBD2. The germline gives CDR1 MGHDK, CDR2 SYGVNS. CDR3 length equals 15 residues. Losses at the gene ends were 5 bases for V and 8 bases for J; bases not matched to a gene: 10. The CDR3 here is CASSSLLAGVETQYF. CDR3 in DNA: TGTGCCAGCAGTTCACTACTAGCGGGAGTTGAAACCCAGTACTTC.

V and J are TRBV29-1 and TRBJ1-2, with TRBD1 as a possible D gene (6 bases). This CDR3 region has 15 residues. V shed 3 bases and J shed 4 bases, with 18 bases lying between them. The germline gives CDR1 SQVTM, CDR2 ANQGSEA. The DNA for the CDR3 is TGCAGCGTTGATCCGGGGGCAGGGGCTAGCTATGGCTACACCTTC. Amino acids: CSVDPGAGASYGYTF.

This clone was seen a few times. This chain connects TRBV28 to TRBJ2-2; D tentatively reads TRBD1 or TRBD2 (5 bases each). Germline CDR1 is MDHEN and CDR2 is SYDVKM. This CDR3 has 13 amino acids. V shed 6 bases and J shed 5 bases, with 10 bases lying between them. DNA of the CDR3: TGTGCCAGCAGGGGGACCAGAACCGGGGAGCTGTTTTTT. Its translation: CASRGTRTGELFF.

The genes are TRBV11-3 and TRBJ2-1; D perhaps matches TRBD2 (5 bases). Trimming shortened V by 2 bases and J by 7 bases, and 12 bases separated the two germline ends. Germline assignment: CDR1 SGHNT and CDR2 YENEEA. This CDR3 has 14 residues. The CDR3 DNA reads as TGTGCCAGCAGCTTAACCCCAGCGGCAAATGAGCAGTTCTTC. Translating it yields CASSLTPAANEQFF.

This sequence joins TRBV9 and TRBJ2-3, with a possible D match to TRBD1 (5 bases). Germline CDR1 reads SGDLS; CDR2 reads YYNGEE. The CDR3 sequence is 13 residues long. The V gene lost 5 bases and the J gene lost 2 bases, with 9 bases spanning the gap. CDR3 in DNA: TGTGCCAGCAGGAAGGACATCACAGATACGCAGTATTTT. Translating it yields CASRKDITDTQYF.

This clone was observed a few times. The chain couples TRBV11-3 to TRBJ1-1; TRBD1 might be the D (6 bases). The CDR3 is made up of 16 amino acids. Trimming removed 4 bases at V and 3 bases at J, with 18 bases between. Germline assignment: CDR1 SGHNT and CDR2 YENEEA. CDR3: CASSSQAGGVDTEAFF. CDR3 nucleotide sequence: TGTGCCAGCAGCTCCCAAGCGGGGGGCGTGGACACTGAAGCTTTCTTT.

This chain links TRBV7-7 with TRBJ2-6, with D perhaps TRBD1 (5 bases). The V and J ends lost 6 bases and 0 bases respectively, with 9 bases between them. The CDR3 runs 15 residues. From germline, CDR1 is SSHAT and CDR2 FNYEAQ (reference sequence). The CDR3 spells CASSTGVSGANVLTF. The CDR3 region has the DNA TGTGCCAGCAGTACAGGTGTCTCTGGGGCCAACGTCCTGACTTTC.

The chain couples TRBV6-8 to TRBJ1-2, with unresolved D. The CDR3 extends over 15 amino acids. Trimming stripped 6 bases from V and 0 bases from J, with 14 bases between. Germline values: CDR1 MNHGY, CDR2 SAAAGT. The CDR3, as DNA: TGTGCCAGCAGCTCCCGCAGGCGCTCTAACTATGGCTACACCTTC. This codes for CASSSRRRSNYGYTF.

This chain uses TRBV11-3 with TRBJ2-7; D is perhaps TRBD2 (5 bases). Germline V CDR1 and CDR2: SGHNT, YENEEA. This CDR3 spans 16 amino acids. Trimming cost V 3 bases and J 7 bases, with 22 bases left between them. This CDR3 is CASSLGVGPSLGEQYF. The CDR3 DNA sequence: TGTGCCAGCAGCTTGGGAGTTGGTCCTAGCCTGGGGGAGCAGTACTTC.

This clone was seen only a few times. This chain's CDR3 is CASRRGEETQYF. DNA for the CDR3: TGTGCCAGCAGAAGGGGCGAGGAGACCCAGTACTTC. V is TRBV28 and J is TRBJ2-5; a possible D gene is TRBD1 (5 bases). CDR3 size: 12 residues. V lost 6 bases and J lost 5, with 10 bases in between. Germline assignment: CDR1 MDHEN and CDR2 SYDVKM.

This clone was counted a few times. V and J are TRBV30 and TRBJ2-2, with 8 bases identical to TRBD2. Germline assignment: CDR1 GTSNPN and CDR2 SVGIG (reference sequence). V was pared by 3 bases and J by 4 bases, with 4 bases of the junction left unmatched. This CDR3 has 14 residues. This CDR3 is CAWRITSGTGELFF. The CDR3 DNA sequence: TGTGCCTGGAGGATCACTAGCGGCACCGGGGAGCTGTTTTTT.

The chain joins TRBV6-8 to TRBJ2-3; TRBD2 agrees at 11 bases. The CDR3 has 15 amino acids. V was pared by 10 bases and J by 0 bases, with 6 bases of the junction left unmatched. Germline-derived CDR1 and CDR2 are MNHGY and SAAAGT. The CDR3 coding sequence is TGTGCCATCACTAGCGGGAGAGAGAGCACAGATACGCAGTATTTT. Translated, it gives CAITSGRESTDTQYF.

This clone has just one count. The chain couples TRBV28 to TRBJ1-5; 7 positions agree with TRBD1. CDR1 is MDHEN and CDR2 is SYDVKM in the germline V gene. The CDR3 extends over 15 amino acids. The V segment lost 6 bases and the J segment 5 bases; nucleotides outside the gene matches: 10. CDR3 nucleotide sequence: TGTGCCAGCAGCCCGGGACAGCTGAGCTATCAGCCCCAGCATTTT. It yields the protein CASSPGQLSYQPQHF.

The chain uses TRBV5-1 and TRBJ2-2; the D is unclear. V was pared by 0 bases and J by 4 bases, with 10 bases between. CDR1 is SGHRS, CDR2 YFSETQ, per germline. This CDR3 has 15 amino acids. CDR3: CASSLDTRGTGELFF. CDR3 DNA: TGCGCCAGCAGCTTGGACACCAGAGGCACCGGGGAGCTGTTTTTT.

The chain links TRBV9 to TRBJ2-7; tentatively, D is TRBD2 (6 bases). The length of the CDR3 is 14 residues. The V end lost 5 bases, the J end lost 6 bases, and 18 bases lay between the germline ends. Germline loops: CDR1 SGDLS, CDR2 YYNGEE. DNA for the CDR3: TGTGCCAGCAGTGAGCAAGGGACTCAGGGCGAGCAGTACTTC. It translates to CASSEQGTQGEQYF.

This clone was counted a few times. The chain carries TRBV9 and TRBJ1-2; no clear D gene. This CDR3 contains 13 residues. The V end was cut by 6 bases, the J end by 6 bases, with 15 bases between. Germline loops: CDR1 SGDLS, CDR2 YYNGEE. The CDR3 nucleotides read TGTGCCAGCACCTCCTCCCCTCTGCATGGCTACACCTTC. The encoded protein is CASTSSPLHGYTF.

By share of the sample, this clone is medium-sized (0.01 to 0.1%). The chain links TRBV11-3 to TRBJ2-3; 8 bases are shared with TRBD2. Looked up from germline, CDR1 is SGHNT and CDR2 is YENEEA. The CDR3 spans 16 residues. V was clipped by 1 base and J by 11 bases; unmatched bases: 14. The CDR3 DNA sequence: TGTGCCAGCAGCTTAGGGAGCGGGAGTGGGTGGAAGATGCAGTATTTT. Translated: CASSLGSGSGWKMQYF.

Many counts were recorded for this clone. The V gene is TRBV11-3, the J gene TRBJ2-5; 12 bases line up with TRBD2. The V gene end was trimmed by 5 bases and the J gene end by 5 bases; junction bases not matched to a gene: 12. This CDR3 spans 17 amino acids. CDR1 is SGHNT and CDR2 is YENEEA in the germline V gene. CDR3 region: CASSPRTSGTGAETQYF. CDR3 bases: TGTGCCAGCAGCCCCCGGACTAGCGGGACGGGGGCGGAGACCCAGTACTTC.

Only a few counts were recorded for this clone. V usage is TRBV9 and J usage is TRBJ1-1, with D uncertain. CDR1 SGDLS and CDR2 YYNGEE come from the germline V gene. Trimming pared 5 bases from V and 11 bases from J, leaving 19 bases between. This CDR3 is 13 amino acids long. CDR3 in amino acids: CASSPRSSAGAFF. The CDR3 DNA follows: TGTGCCAGCAGTCCCCGATCGTCCGCTGGGGCTTTCTTT.

This clone was seen only a few times. The chain employs TRBV11-3 and TRBJ2-3, with D possibly TRBD2 on 5 matching bases. The V end was cut by 3 bases, the J end by 1 base, with 11 bases between. The CDR3 runs to 15 residues. Germline V CDR1 and CDR2: SGHNT, YENEEA. CDR3 amino acids: CASSFVAGRTDTQYF. The CDR3 coding sequence is TGTGCCAGCAGCTTCGTCGCGGGTCGCACAGATACGCAGTATTTT.

This clone has only a few counts. The chain joins TRBV6-1 to TRBJ2-3; 9 positions agree with TRBD2. V lost 0 bases and J lost 4; bases outside the gene matches: 5. The germline V gene has CDR1 MNHNS and CDR2 SASEGT. This CDR3 has 16 residues. This CDR3 reads CASSEAAGGGADTQYF. In nucleotides, the CDR3 is TGTGCCAGCAGTGAAGCTGCGGGAGGGGGCGCAGATACGCAGTATTTT.

V usage is TRBV29-1 and J usage is TRBJ2-5; D gene unclear. Trimming took 4 bases from V and 4 from J, leaving 13 bases between them. Germline loops: CDR1 SQVTM, CDR2 ANQGSEA. The CDR3 runs 13 residues. DNA of the CDR3: TGCAGCGTTGTGGCAGGCTGGGGAGAGACCCAGTACTTC. Translating gives CSVVAGWGETQYF.

This clone turned up a few times. The chain uses TRBV4-3 and TRBJ2-6, with 7 bases matching TRBD1. This CDR3 region has 22 residues. The V gene end was trimmed by 0 bases and the J gene end by 0 bases; junction bases not matched to a gene: 17. Germline CDR1 is LGHNA and CDR2 is YSLEER. CDR3 coding DNA: TGCGCCAGCAGCCAAGATCTGCTCGTACGGGACAGCCTATTCTCTGGGGCCAACGTCCTGACTTTC. This translates into CASSQDLLVRDSLFSGANVLTF.

The chain links TRBV28 to TRBJ1-5, with D possibly TRBD1 on 5 matching bases. The ends were cut back, 7 bases at V and 4 bases at J, with 14 bases in the middle. Germline lookup yields CDR1 MDHEN and CDR2 SYDVKM. The CDR3 is 14 residues long. In DNA, the CDR3 is TGTGCCAGCATCTCAAGGGGAAGAAATCAGCCCCAGCATTTT. Its protein is CASISRGRNQPQHF.

This chain connects TRBV11-3 to TRBJ1-1, with unresolved D. CDR1 and CDR2 from the germline V gene are SGHNT and YENEEA. The V gene lost 1 base and the J gene lost 0 bases, with 6 bases spanning the gap. This CDR3 spans 14 amino acids. The DNA for the CDR3 is TGTGCCAGCAGCTTAGTCGGTGTGAACACTGAAGCTTTCTTT. It codes for CASSLVGVNTEAFF.

This clone appeared a few times. The DNA is omitted, as the CDR3 cannot be located on it reliably, and the CDR3 follows TCRdb's listing. The rearrangement uses TRBV6-8 and TRBJ2-1; the table names TRBD2, a call not compared with the DNA. Germline V gene lookup returns CDR1 MNHGY and CDR2 SAAAGT. The CDR3 length is 14 residues, termini included. Here the CDR3 reads CASSSSGDYNEQFF.

The chain is built from TRBV29-1 and TRBJ2-2; 7 nucleotides match TRBD2. The CDR3 covers 14 residues. CDR1 and CDR2 from the germline V gene are SQVTM and ANQGSEA. V was clipped by 7 bases and J by 1 base; unmatched bases: 6. CDR3 in DNA: TGCAGCGGGCAGGCTAGCGGGAACACCGGGGAGCTGTTTTTT. Translating it yields CSGQASGNTGELFF.

This chain connects TRBV28 to TRBJ2-1; no firm D call. Germline values: CDR1 MDHEN, CDR2 SYDVKM. Trimming took 6 bases from V and 4 from J, leaving 10 bases between them. The CDR3 is 13 residues long. The CDR3 sequence is CASRVGIYNEQFF. In DNA, the CDR3 is TGTGCCAGCAGAGTGGGGATATACAATGAGCAGTTCTTC.

This clone is judged large. The rearrangement links TRBV19 to TRBJ1-1; D is perhaps TRBD1 (6 bases). This CDR3 comprises 15 residues. Trimming shortened V by 5 bases and J by 0 bases, and 13 bases separated the two germline ends. Germline V gene sequence: CDR1 LNHDA, CDR2 SQIVND (reference sequence). The CDR3 coding sequence is TGTGCCAGTAGTTATTCGGGGGGGCTGAACACTGAAGCTTTCTTT. Translating gives CASSYSGGLNTEAFF.